This record covers a single T cell receptor (beta chain). The antigen is not known. The data belong to a study of blood T cells in healthy people across ages. Overall study results and limits: Strong correlation linked observed beta diversity and percent naive T cells. While age rose, TCR beta diversity per million T cells dropped in a roughly linear way.

The second PCR ran roughly 6 to 11 cycles with a sample-barcoded 5' primer and J-beta primers. Individual samples furnished no less than 3 million CDR3-containing paired-end reads apiece. MiXCR, applied by TCRdb to the 5' RACE reads, yields one record per CDR3 protein. Of 650,000 to 1,000,000 distinct CDR3 sequences listed, under 40% are singletons. The CDR3 loop spans 16 amino acids. V lost 6 bases and J 0 bases, leaving 12 bases between the germline ends. Germline V CDR1 and CDR2: ENHRY, SYGVKD. The study drew donors from healthy Caucasian individuals in Russia aged about 6 to 100. This TCR was sampled from a man in his late teens or twenties in good health. The chain couples TRBV10-3 to TRBJ1-6; D gene unclear. The specimen was blood. CDR3 bases: TGTGCCATCAGCCAAGGGTATAGCTCCTATAATTCACCCCTCCACTTT. This encodes CAISQGYSSYNSPLHF.